The 17 T cell receptor beta chains below all came from one sample that was sequenced in a study of graft-versus-host responses after intestinal transplantation. The antigens these receptors bind are not known. Sequencing was performed with immunoSEQ multiplex PCR; in TCRdb, only in-frame clones are kept and a portion is missing. The sample includes 28,000 or so clones, roughly 80% of them seen just once. Sample: unstimulated CD8+ T cells sorted from spleen or lymph node cells, taken before intestinal transplant. Receptors were obtained from a human donor who received an intestinal transplant.

The chain carries TRBV7-9 and TRBJ2-7; 9 bases are a match to TRBD1. V shed 5 bases, J shed 6 bases, and the junction held 11 bases outside the gene matches. The CDR3 spans 15 residues. The V gene's germline CDR1 is SEHNR and CDR2 FQNEAQ (reference sequence). The CDR3 nucleotides read TGTGCCAGCAGCCCCTGGACAGGGGAGGCGGGCGAGCAGTACTTC. This gives the protein CASSPWTGEAGEQYF.

J is TRBJ1-1 and V is TRBV6-5; D remains ambiguous. This CDR3 contains 15 residues. Trimming pared 5 bases from V and 5 bases from J, leaving 18 bases between. Germline V gene data show CDR1 as MNHEY and CDR2 as SVGAGI. CDR3 in DNA: TGTGCCAGCAGTCCCCGGAAGGAGTCGAGGACTGAAGCTTTCTTT. Translating it yields CASSPRKESRTEAFF.

This chain links TRBV2 with TRBJ1-1; 9 nucleotides match TRBD1. V shed 3 bases and J 1 base; nucleotides not matched to a gene: 9. Germline assignment: CDR1 SNHLY and CDR2 FYNNEI. CDR3 size: 17 residues. The CDR3, as DNA: TGTGCCAGCAGTGAGGGACAGGGATGGGGGTCGAACACTGAAGCTTTCTTT. It yields the protein CASSEGQGWGSNTEAFF.

V usage is TRBV10-3 and J usage is TRBJ1-5, with D maybe TRBD1 (5 bases). Between the trimmed V and J ends, which lost 2 bases and 0 bases, there was a span of 8 bases. The CDR3 has 15 amino acids. The germline gives CDR1 ENHRY, CDR2 SYGVKD. The CDR3 loop reads CAISEGAYSNQPQHF. The DNA for the CDR3 is TGTGCCATCAGTGAGGGGGCATATAGCAATCAGCCCCAGCATTTT.

V and J are TRBV28 and TRBJ2-5; D perhaps matches TRBD1 (6 bases). Deletions cut 2 bases from V and 5 bases from J, with 15 bases between. This CDR3 spans 15 amino acids. CDR1 MDHEN and CDR2 SYDVKM come from the germline V gene. The CDR3 nucleotides read TGTGCCAGCAGTTTACTTCCCAGGGGCGGGGAGACCCAGTACTTC. This encodes CASSLLPRGGETQYF.

The chain joins TRBV29-1 to TRBJ2-7; 7 bases line up with TRBD2. This CDR3 region has 13 residues. The junction had 7 bases not matched to a gene; V was cut back by 3 bases and J by 5 bases. Germline loops: CDR1 SQVTM, CDR2 ANQGSEA. CDR3 region: CSVDGGRADEQYF. The CDR3 bases are TGCAGCGTTGATGGTGGGAGGGCCGACGAGCAGTACTTC.

J is TRBJ2-7 and V is TRBV5-4, with 11 bases identical to TRBD1. The length of the CDR3 is 13 residues. The junction had 2 bases not matched to a gene; V was cut back by 3 bases and J by 6 bases. Germline V gene sequence: CDR1 SGHNT, CDR2 YYREEE (reference sequence). The CDR3 nucleotides are TGTGCCAGCAGCTCCGGGACAGGGGGCGAGCAGTACTTC. Translation: CASSSGTGGEQYF. Looking up the rest from reference TRBV5-4 and TRBJ2-7 gives the full variable domain: ETGVTQSPTHLIKTRGQQVTLRCSSQSGHNTVSWYQQALGQGPQFIFQYYREEENGRGNFPPRFSGLQFPNYSSELNVNALELDDSALYLCASSSGTGGEQYFGPGTRLTVT.

This chain joins TRBV7-9 and TRBJ1-1, with 7 positions matching TRBD1. CDR1 and CDR2 (germline): SEHNR, FQNEAQ (reference sequence). J was trimmed by 0 bases and V by 5 bases; bases with no gene match: 6. The CDR3 has 15 residues. The CDR3 sequence is CASSLEGGVNTEAFF. The CDR3 DNA is TGTGCCAGCAGCCTCGAAGGGGGCGTGAACACTGAAGCTTTCTTT.

Worth noting for this clone: Germline and junction disagree at one end, which may indicate a read error. This chain uses TRBV5-1 with TRBJ1-2; 8 bases match TRBD1. This CDR3 has 13 amino acids. In germline, CDR1 is SGHRS, CDR2 YFSETQ. CDR3 nucleotides: TGCGCCAGCAACTTGGACAGGGTGGATGGCTACACCTTC. It yields the protein CASNLDRVDGYTF.

The table lists this clone with a few counts. J is TRBJ1-1 and V is TRBV27; D not certain. The CDR3 runs 16 residues. Germline V lookup: CDR1 MNHEY, CDR2 SMNVEV (reference sequence). V lost 1 base and J 0 bases, leaving 12 bases between the germline ends. The chain's CDR3 is CASSLFSGLMNTEAFF. The CDR3 DNA follows: TGTGCCAGCAGTTTATTTAGCGGCTTGATGAACACTGAAGCTTTCTTT.

This chain joins TRBV11-2 and TRBJ2-7; the match to TRBD2 covers 8 bases. Trimming cost V 2 bases and J 4 bases; bases outside gene matches: 13. The germline V gene encodes CDR1 SGHAT and CDR2 FQNNGV. This CDR3 contains 17 residues. The CDR3 region has the DNA TGTGCCAGCAGCTTATATGCGGCGGGGGGAAACGATTACGAGCAGTACTTC. Its protein is CASSLYAAGGNDYEQYF.

This clone was observed once. The CDR3 DNA follows: TGTGCCAGTAGTATAGGAGGCGGGAGGGTTTTGGAGCAGTACTTC. Translation: CASSIGGGRVLEQYF. The gene calls are TRBV19 and TRBJ2-7; 9 nucleotides match TRBD2. The V segment lost 1 base and the J segment 7 bases; nucleotides outside the gene matches: 8. The length of the CDR3 is 15 residues. The germline V gene encodes CDR1 LNHDA and CDR2 SQIVND (reference sequence). Based on the CDR3 plus reference TRBV19 and TRBJ2-7, the full variable domain is DGGITQSPKYLFRKEGQNVTLSCEQNLNHDAMYWYRQDPGQGLRLIYYSQIVNDFQKGDIAEGYSVSREKKESFPLTVTSAQKNPTAFYLCASSIGGGRVLEQYFGPGTRLTVT.

The chain has TRBV19 and TRBJ2-5; a weak D match, TRBD2 (6 bases). The V and J ends lost 4 bases and 4 bases respectively, with 13 bases between them. The CDR3 runs 14 residues. Germline assignment: CDR1 LNHDA and CDR2 SQIVND (reference sequence). DNA for the CDR3: TGTGCCAGTAGTACGCGGGACTCGGGAGAGACCCAGTACTTC. As protein: CASSTRDSGETQYF.

This chain links TRBV27 with TRBJ2-1; possible D gene TRBD1, 5 bases. The CDR3 runs 14 residues. Germline V lookup: CDR1 MNHEY, CDR2 SMNVEV (reference sequence). Between the trimmed V and J ends, which lost 6 bases and 4 bases, there was a span of 13 bases. CDR3 sequence (DNA): TGTGCCAGCAGCACCGGGCAGGGATACAATGAGCAGTTCTTC. As protein: CASSTGQGYNEQFF.

CDR3 protein: CASSHREFEDTQYF. DNA of the CDR3: TGTGCCAGCAGCCACAGGGAATTTGAGGATACGCAGTATTTT. The V gene is TRBV5-6, the J gene TRBJ2-3; tentatively, D is TRBD1 (6 bases). The V end lost 4 bases, the J end lost 6 bases, and 15 bases lay between the germline ends. The length of the CDR3 is 14 residues. Germline values: CDR1 SGHDT, CDR2 YYEEEE.

The genes are TRBV10-3 and TRBJ2-1; D might be TRBD1 (6 bases). The V end was cut by 3 bases, the J end by 0 bases, with 12 bases between. Germline CDR1 and CDR2: ENHRY and SYGVKD. This CDR3 has 16 residues. The CDR3 DNA reads TGTGCCATCAGTGAAACAGGGATCGACTCCTACAATGAGCAGTTCTTC. This gives the protein CAISETGIDSYNEQFF.

The chain uses TRBV7-9 and TRBJ2-6; no definite D call. The CDR3 has 12 amino acids. V was trimmed by 5 bases and J by 7 bases, leaving 6 bases between them. Germline V CDR1 and CDR2: SEHNR, FQNEAQ (reference sequence). CDR3 sequence reads: CASSPPANVLTF. The CDR3 bases are TGTGCCAGCAGCCCCCCTGCCAACGTCCTGACTTTC.